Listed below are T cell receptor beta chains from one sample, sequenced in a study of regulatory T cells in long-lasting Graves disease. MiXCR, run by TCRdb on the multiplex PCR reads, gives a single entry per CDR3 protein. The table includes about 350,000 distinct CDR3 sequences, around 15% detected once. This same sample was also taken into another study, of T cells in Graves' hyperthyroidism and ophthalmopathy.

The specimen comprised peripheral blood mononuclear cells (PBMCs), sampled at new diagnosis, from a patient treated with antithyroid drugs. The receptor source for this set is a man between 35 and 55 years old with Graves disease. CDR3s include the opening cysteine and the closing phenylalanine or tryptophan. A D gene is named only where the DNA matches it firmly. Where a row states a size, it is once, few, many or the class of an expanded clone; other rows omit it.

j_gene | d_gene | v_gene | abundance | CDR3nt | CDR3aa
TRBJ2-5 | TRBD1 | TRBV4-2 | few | TGTGCCAGCAGCCAAGTTCTCGGGACAGAAGAGACCCAGTACTTC | CASSQVLGTEETQYF
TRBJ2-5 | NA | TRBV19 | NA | TGTGCCAGTAGTATAAGCAGGGAAGAGACCCAGTACTTC | CASSISREETQYF
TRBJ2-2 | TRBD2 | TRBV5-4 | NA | TGTGCCAGCAGCCAAGCGGGGGACACCGGGGAGCTGTTTTTT | CASSQAGDTGELFF
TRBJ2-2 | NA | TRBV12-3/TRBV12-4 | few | TGTGCCAGCAGGATGACGACACTTCCTAACACCGGGGAGCTGTTTTTT | CASRMTTLPNTGELFF
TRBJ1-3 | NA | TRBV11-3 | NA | TGTGCCAGCAGCGTCGCAAACACCATATATTTT | CASSVANTIYF
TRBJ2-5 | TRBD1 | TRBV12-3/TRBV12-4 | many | TGTGCCAGCAGTGGACAGGGGGAAGAGACCCAGTACTTC | CASSGQGEETQYF
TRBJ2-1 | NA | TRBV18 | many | TGTGCCAGCTCACCCCCAGGGTTACCGGCTGAGCAGTTCTTC | CASSPPGLPAEQFF
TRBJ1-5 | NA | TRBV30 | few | TGTGCCTGGAGTGATACAGCCCTAGATCAGCCCCAGCATTTT | CAWSDTALDQPQHF
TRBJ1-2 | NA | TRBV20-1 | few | TGCAGTGCTAGAGGGGGACATAACTATGGCTACACCTTC | CSARGGHNYGYTF
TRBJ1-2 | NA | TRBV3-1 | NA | TGTGCCAGCAGCCAAGGGAGTTCTCTCTATGGCTACACCTTC | CASSQGSSLYGYTF
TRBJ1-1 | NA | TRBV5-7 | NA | TGTGCCAGCAGCCGCCAGCGTCAGTACACTGAAGCTTTCTTT | CASSRQRQYTEAFF
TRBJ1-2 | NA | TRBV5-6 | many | TGTGCCAGCAGCCTGGGACTGGCCGACTATGGCTACACCTTC | CASSLGLADYGYTF
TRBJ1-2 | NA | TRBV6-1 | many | TGTGCCAGCAGCCGGACAGCCTATGGCTACACCTTC | CASSRTAYGYTF
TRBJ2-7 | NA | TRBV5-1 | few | TGCGCCAGCAGCTCCGAGGACAGCGCCTACGAGCAGTACTTC | CASSSEDSAYEQYF
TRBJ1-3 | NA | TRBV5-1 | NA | TGTGCCAGCAGCTTGGGGACAGGAAACACCATATATTTT | CASSLGTGNTIYF
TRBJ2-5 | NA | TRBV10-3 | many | TGTGCCATCAGTGACTGGGGCGGCGGAGAGACCCAGTACTTC | CAISDWGGGETQYF
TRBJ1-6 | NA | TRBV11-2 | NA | TGTGCCAGCAGTCATAGAGAGGGTCGGAATTCACCCCTCCACTTT | CASSHREGRNSPLHF
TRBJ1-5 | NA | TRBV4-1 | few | TGCGCCAGCAGCCGCTACCGATCGAGCAGGGGCCGTAATCAGCCCCAGCATTTT | CASSRYRSSRGRNQPQHF
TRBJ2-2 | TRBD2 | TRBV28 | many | TGTGCCAGCAGGTCCGGGACTAGCGACGGGGAGCTGTTTTTT | CASRSGTSDGELFF
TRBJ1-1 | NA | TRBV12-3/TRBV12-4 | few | TGTGCCAGCAGTTTGAGGGGACCCGAAGCTTTCTTT | CASSLRGPEAFF
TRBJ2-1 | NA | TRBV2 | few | TGTGCCAGCAAGGAAGGGGAAATTGAGCAGTTCTTC | CASKEGEIEQFF
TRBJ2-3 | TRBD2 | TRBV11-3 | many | TGTGCCAGCACCCTAGCGGGGGGGACGGATACGCAGTATTTT | CASTLAGGTDTQYF
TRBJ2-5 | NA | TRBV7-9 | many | TGTGCCAGCACCCGGGACAACCAAGAGACCCAGTACTTC | CASTRDNQETQYF
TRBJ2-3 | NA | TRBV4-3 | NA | TGCGCCAGCAGCCAACTTCAGCTTACAGATACGCAGTATTTT | CASSQLQLTDTQYF
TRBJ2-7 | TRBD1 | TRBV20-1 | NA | TGCAGTGCCAGCCGCGGACAGGGGTCCTACGAGCAGTACTTC | CSASRGQGSYEQYF